A selection of T cell receptor beta chains follows, all from one sample in a study of cytomegalovirus exposure and HLA in healthy donors. Method: immunoSEQ multiplex PCR; TCRdb's copy keeps in-frame clones and lacks some. The sample lists about 110,000 clones, roughly two thirds seen once, with about 2% in the top ten. Input material: PBMCs. These receptors were obtained from a woman aged 25 to 45 in good health and CMV-seronegative. Both conserved end residues are part of each CDR3. The D gene is left open where the match is weak. For some rows the clone size is stated as once, few or many, or as a class when expanded; others skip it.

TRBJ2-7 | TRBV5-6 | few | . | CASSSFTNRYEQYF | TGTGCCAGCAGCTCCTTCACAAATCGTTACGAGCAGTACTTC
TRBJ2-6 | TRBV11-2 | few | TRBD2 | CASSHLAGSSGANVLTF | TGTGCCAGCAGCCATCTAGCGGGAAGCTCTGGGGCCAACGTCCTGACTTTC
TRBJ1-1 | TRBV28 | once | . | CASRLQPDRTEAFF | TGTGCCAGCAGGTTACAACCTGACAGGACCGAAGCTTTCTTT
TRBJ2-2 | TRBV7-2 | . | TRBD2 | CASTRGLADIRELFF | TGTGCCAGCACTCGAGGACTAGCAGACATTCGGGAGCTGTTTTTT
TRBJ1-2 | TRBV21-1 | . | . | CASSRESQAGSYGYTF | TGTGCCAGCAGCAGAGAAAGTCAGGCAGGATCCTATGGCTACACCTTC
TRBJ2-7 | TRBV10-3 | . | TRBD2 | CATTTSGDSYEQYF | TGTGCCACCACGACTAGCGGTGACTCCTACGAGCAGTACTTC
TRBJ1-2 | TRBV28 | few | . | CASSLSPRAGYTF | TGTGCCAGCAGTTTATCCCCCCGAGCTGGCTACACCTTC
TRBJ2-7 | TRBV29-1 | . | . | CSVVGQTYEQYF | TGCAGCGTCGTCGGTCAGACTTACGAGCAGTACTTC
TRBJ1-5 | TRBV6-1 | . | . | CASSGESSNQPQHF | TGTGCCAGCAGTGGAGAATCTAGCAATCAGCCCCAGCATTTT
TRBJ2-6 | TRBV6-6 | few | . | CASSFGSSGANVLTF | TGTGCCAGCAGTTTCGGGAGCTCTGGGGCCAACGTCCTGACTTTC
TRBJ2-5 | TRBV30 | . | TRBD1 | CAWSVGGHYQETQYF | TGTGCCTGGAGTGTAGGGGGCCACTACCAAGAGACCCAGTACTTC
TRBJ1-1 | TRBV6-5 | few | . | CASSFTGSEAFF | TGTGCCAGCAGTTTTACAGGGAGTGAAGCTTTCTTT
TRBJ2-7 | TRBV18 | . | TRBD2 | CASSPVSGLAGVSYEQYF | TGTGCCAGCTCACCTGTCTCGGGACTAGCGGGAGTCTCCTACGAGCAGTACTTC
TRBJ2-1 | TRBV5-1 | few | TRBD2 | CASSGFTTSGYNEQFF | TGCGCCAGCAGCGGATTTACGACTAGCGGGTACAATGAGCAGTTCTTC
TRBJ2-7 | TRBV6-6 | . | . | CASRTQPSGEQYF | TGTGCCAGCAGGACACAACCTTCAGGGGAGCAGTACTTC
TRBJ2-3 | TRBV27 | . | . | CASWSDSSADTQYF | TGTGCCAGCTGGTCGGACAGTTCCGCAGATACGCAGTATTTT
TRBJ2-1 | TRBV7-3 | . | TRBD2 | CASSSKRGGEQFF | TGTGCCAGCAGCTCGAAGCGGGGCGGTGAGCAGTTCTTC
TRBJ2-7 | TRBV30 | . | TRBD2 | CAWSEGGSSYEQYF | TGTGCCTGGAGTGAAGGCGGGAGCTCCTACGAGCAGTACTTC
TRBJ2-2 | TRBV27 | few | . | CASITSTGELFF | TGTGCCAGCATAACGAGCACCGGGGAGCTGTTTTTT
TRBJ2-7 | TRBV18 | . | . | CASSPADISYEQYF | TGTGCCAGCTCACCGGCTGACATTAGCTACGAGCAGTACTTC
TRBJ1-6 | TRBV5-1 | . | TRBD1 | CASSTGDRASPLHF | TGCGCCAGCAGCACTGGGGACAGGGCTTCACCCCTCCACTTT
TRBJ1-3 | TRBV2 | . | TRBD1 | CASRGTAGNTIYF | TGTGCCAGCAGGGGGACAGCTGGAAACACCATATATTTT
TRBJ2-7 | TRBV19 | . | TRBD1 | CASSIRETGVAEQYF | TGTGCCAGTAGTATACGAGAGACAGGGGTTGCGGAGCAGTACTTC
TRBJ2-3 | TRBV28 | . | TRBD1 | CASSLIQGTDTQYF | TGTGCCAGCAGTTTAATACAGGGGACAGATACGCAGTATTTT